This passage covers 6 T cell receptor beta chains from one sample sequenced in a study of T cells in Graves' hyperthyroidism and ophthalmopathy. TCR beta CDR3 regions were amplified from RNA. An initial round of RT-PCR targeting the TCR CDR3 relied on the HTBI primer set. TCRdb itself ran the multiplex PCR reads through MiXCR, one entry per CDR3 protein. The sample has 250,000 to 300,000 distinct CDR3 sequences; 15% to 20% are singletons. Sequencing used blood. The source is a woman aged 55 to 70 with Graves' ophthalmopathy.

This clonotype was found a few times. For the CDR3, the DNA is TGTGCCAGCAGCTCCACGAATCAGCCCCAGCATTTT. It specifies CASSSTNQPQHF. The rearrangement joins TRBV7-6 to TRBJ1-5; D not certain. From germline, CDR1 is SGHVS and CDR2 FNYEAQ. The CDR3 spans 12 residues. V was clipped by 4 bases and J by 4 bases, with 5 bases between them.

With regard to this clonotype: Just one base apart from a much larger clone, this may be a read error. This chain uses TRBV20-1 with TRBJ2-4; TRBD1 matches at 8 bases. Germline lookup yields CDR1 DFQATT and CDR2 SNEGSKA (reference sequence). The CDR3 loop spans 14 amino acids. V shed 2 bases, J shed 6 bases, and the junction held 6 bases outside the gene matches. The CDR3 loop is CSARQGASLNIQYF. For the CDR3, the DNA is TGCAGTGCTAGACAGGGGGCTTCATTAAACATTCAGTACTTC.

In its sample, this clonotype was seen many times. CDR3 region: CASSSHPGGKGGNTIYF. CDR3 nucleotides: TGTGCCAGCAGTTCCCACCCAGGGGGCAAAGGTGGAAACACCATATATTTT. The gene calls are TRBV12-3 or TRBV12-4 and TRBJ1-3; TRBD1 aligns across 8 bases. The CDR3 loop spans 17 amino acids. The V and J ends lost 4 bases and 3 bases, in that order; junction bases with no gene match: 11.

This clonotype came up a few times. The chain uses TRBV6-2 or TRBV6-3 and TRBJ2-7; no clear D gene. The CDR3 loop spans 15 amino acids. Trimming left V 1 base short and J 1 base short, with 11 bases between. Germline CDR1 reads MNHEY; CDR2 reads SVGEGT. CDR3 nucleotides: TGTGCCAGCAGTTACTGGGGTCGGGCGTCCTACGAGCAGTACTTC. Its protein product is CASSYWGRASYEQYF.

V gene TRBV13 combines with J gene TRBJ1-5; D ambiguous. V lost 4 bases, J lost 5 bases, and 9 bases lay in between. There are 13 residues in the CDR3. The germline V gene encodes CDR1 PRHDT and CDR2 FYEKMQ (reference sequence). The CDR3 bases are TGTGCCAGCAGCTCGGCCCGGGATCAGCCCCAGCATTTT. Translation gives CASSSARDQPQHF.

This clonotype was counted many times. The CDR3 loop reads CASSDRGELRSYNSPLHF. The CDR3 DNA sequence: TGTGCCAGCAGTGACCGCGGGGAACTACGGTCCTATAATTCACCCCTCCACTTT. The chain uses TRBV2 and TRBJ1-6; D unresolved. The germline V and J ends were trimmed by 3 bases and 1 base, with 16 bases remaining between them. The CDR3 runs to 18 residues. From germline, CDR1 is SNHLY and CDR2 FYNNEI.